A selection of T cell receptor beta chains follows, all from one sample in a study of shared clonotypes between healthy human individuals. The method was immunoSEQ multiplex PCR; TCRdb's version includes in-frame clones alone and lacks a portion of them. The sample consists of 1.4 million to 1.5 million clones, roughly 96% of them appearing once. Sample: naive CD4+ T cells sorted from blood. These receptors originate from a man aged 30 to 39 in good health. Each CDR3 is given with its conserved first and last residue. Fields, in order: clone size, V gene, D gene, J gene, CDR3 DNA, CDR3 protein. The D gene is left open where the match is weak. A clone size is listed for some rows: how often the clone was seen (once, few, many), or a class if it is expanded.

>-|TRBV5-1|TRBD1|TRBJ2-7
TGCGCCAGCAGCTTGTTGGGACAGGGTCGTTACGAGCAGTACTTC
CASSLLGQGRYEQYF
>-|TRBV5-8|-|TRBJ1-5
TGTGCCAGCAGCAGAAACTGGCTAGAGCATTTT
CASSRNWLEHF
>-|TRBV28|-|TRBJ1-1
TGTGCCAGCAGTTCGGTCCTCACCGGGGGATGGGACACTGAAGCTTTCTTT
CASSSVLTGGWDTEAFF
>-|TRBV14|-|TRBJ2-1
TGTGCCAGCAGCCAAGATTTTGCCGGGACTCGGAGCTCCTACAATGAGCAGTTCTTC
CASSQDFAGTRSSYNEQFF
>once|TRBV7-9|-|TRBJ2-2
TGTGCCAGCAGCTTAGGTCGTCAGAGGGAGCTGTTTTTT
CASSLGRQRELFF
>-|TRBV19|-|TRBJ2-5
TGTGCCAGTAGTAACAGCAGCCCGGGGACCCAGTACTTC
CASSNSSPGTQYF
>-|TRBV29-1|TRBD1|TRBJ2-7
TGCAGCGTTGGGCACAGGGGAGCCTACGAGCAGTACTTC
CSVGHRGAYEQYF
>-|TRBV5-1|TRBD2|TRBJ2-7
TGCGCCAGCAGTTCTGGACTAGCGGGGGCCTACGAGCAGTACTTC
CASSSGLAGAYEQYF
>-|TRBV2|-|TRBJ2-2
TGTGCCAGCAAGTGGGATTCTGCCGGGGAGCTGTTTTTT
CASKWDSAGELFF
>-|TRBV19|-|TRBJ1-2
TGTGCCAGTAGTATAGCCGGGTACGGCTATGGCTACACCTTC
CASSIAGYGYGYTF
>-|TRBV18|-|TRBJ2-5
TGTGCCAGCTCACCACCGGCCAGGGCGGAGACCCAGTACTTC
CASSPPARAETQYF
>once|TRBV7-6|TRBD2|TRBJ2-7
TGTGCCAGCAGCCCCGCTAGCGGGCGTTACGAGCAGTACTTC
CASSPASGRYEQYF
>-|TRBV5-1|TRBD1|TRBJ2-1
TGCGCCAGCAGCTTTTTTTTACACCCGGGACAGGGGGGGAATGAGCAGTTCTTC
CASSFFLHPGQGGNEQFF
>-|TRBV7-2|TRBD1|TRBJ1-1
TGTGCCAGCAGCTTAATTGGAGGGGGCGGGGAAGCTTTCTTT
CASSLIGGGGEAFF
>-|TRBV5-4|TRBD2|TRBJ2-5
TGTGCCAGCAGCCCGACTAGCGGATATCAAGAGACCCAGTACTTC
CASSPTSGYQETQYF
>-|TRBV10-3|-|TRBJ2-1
TGTGCCATCAGTGGAACGGACACCAACGGAGGGGAGGCCATATACAATGAGCAGTTCTTC
CAISGTDTNGGEAIYNEQFF
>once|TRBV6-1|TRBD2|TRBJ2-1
TGTGCCAGCACTAGCGGGAGCTCCTACAATGAGCAGTTCTTC
CASTSGSSYNEQFF
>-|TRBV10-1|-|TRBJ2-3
TGCGCCAGCTCCGGAGGGGGTACGCAGTATTTT
CASSGGGTQYF
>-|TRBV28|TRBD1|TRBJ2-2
TGTGCCAGCAGTCGACGGACAGGGGGTCGCACCGGGGAGCTGTTTTTT
CASSRRTGGRTGELFF
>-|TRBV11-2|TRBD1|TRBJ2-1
TGTGCCAGCAGCGCCAGACAGGGCCCCCACAATGAGCAGTTCTTC
CASSARQGPHNEQFF
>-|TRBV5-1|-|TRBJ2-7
TGCGCCAGCAGCTTGGCCATGGTGGGAGACTACGAGCAGTACTTC
CASSLAMVGDYEQYF
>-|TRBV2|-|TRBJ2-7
TGTGCCAGCAGTGTGGAGGGGGCGGAATACGAGCAGTACTTC
CASSVEGAEYEQYF
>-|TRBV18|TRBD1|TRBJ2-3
TGTGCCAGCTCACCGCGACAGGGTGGCACAGATACGCAGTATTTT
CASSPRQGGTDTQYF
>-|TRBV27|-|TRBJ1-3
TGTGCCAGCAGTTCCCCCCCTGGAAACACCATATATTTT
CASSSPPGNTIYF
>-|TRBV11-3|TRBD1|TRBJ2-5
TGTGCCAGCAGCCTCATGACAGGGGTGGAGACCCAGTACTTC
CASSLMTGVETQYF
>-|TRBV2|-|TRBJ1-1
TGTGCTACCAGTAAAGCGAACACTGAAGCTTTCTTT
CATSKANTEAFF
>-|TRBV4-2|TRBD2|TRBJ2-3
TGTGCCAGCAGCCGGACTAGCGGCACAGATACGCAGTATTTT
CASSRTSGTDTQYF
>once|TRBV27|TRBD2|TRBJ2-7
TGTGCCAGCAGTTTATCGGGACTAGCGGGAAGTGAGCAGTACTTC
CASSLSGLAGSEQYF
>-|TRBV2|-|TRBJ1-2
TGTGCCAGCAGCAGATTAAGCGCCATGGACTATGGCTACACCTTC
CASSRLSAMDYGYTF
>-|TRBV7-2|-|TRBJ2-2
TGTGCCAGCAGCTTGTTTGGGGGCCGGGAGCTGTTTTTT
CASSLFGGRELFF
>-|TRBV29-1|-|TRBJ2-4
TGCAGCGTCGGACTCGGGGTCATGGGACAAGAGTACTTC
CSVGLGVMGQEYF
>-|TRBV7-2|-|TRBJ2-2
TGTGCCAGCAGCTTAGCCAAAGGCACCGGGGAGCTGTTTTTT
CASSLAKGTGELFF
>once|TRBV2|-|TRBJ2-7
TGTGCCAGCAGTGCGGGACGTGTTGCAGAGCAGTACTTC
CASSAGRVAEQYF
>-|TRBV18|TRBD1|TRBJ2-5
TGTGCCAGCTCGCCGTTCACTTCACCGGGACAGCAAGAGACCCAGTACTTC
CASSPFTSPGQQETQYF
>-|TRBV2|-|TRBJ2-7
TGTGCCAGCCTTAAGGAGAGGTTGGTCTACGAGCAGTACTTC
CASLKERLVYEQYF
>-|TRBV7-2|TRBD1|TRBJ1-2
TGTGCCAGCAGCTCAGGGGGGAGAGGGGATGTCTATGGCTACACCTTC
CASSSGGRGDVYGYTF
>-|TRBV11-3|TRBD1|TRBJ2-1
TGTGCCAGCAGCTTAGACGGGACAGGGTACAATGAGCAGTTCTTC
CASSLDGTGYNEQFF
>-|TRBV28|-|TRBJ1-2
TGTGCCAGCAGACAAACAGGGAACTATGGCTACACCTTC
CASRQTGNYGYTF
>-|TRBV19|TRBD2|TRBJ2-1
TGTGCCAGTAGTACCCCTAGCGGTTCTAGCTCCTACAATGAGCAGTTCTTC
CASSTPSGSSSYNEQFF
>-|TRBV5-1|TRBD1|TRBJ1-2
TGCGCCAGCAGCCTAGGGGGCCGTGGCTACACCTTC
CASSLGGRGYTF
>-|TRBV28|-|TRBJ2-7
TGTGCCAGCACCCAGGTTTTAACCTTTAACGAGCAGTACTTC
CASTQVLTFNEQYF
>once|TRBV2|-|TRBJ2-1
TGTGCCAGCAGTGCGCAAGGTCTACAAGGCGATGAGCAGTTCTTC
CASSAQGLQGDEQFF
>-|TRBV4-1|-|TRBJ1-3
TGCGCCAGCAGCCAGCCCCGGGACCGTGGAAACACCATATATTTT
CASSQPRDRGNTIYF
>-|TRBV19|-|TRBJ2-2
TGTGCCAGTAGTATAGGGACTCTGAACACCGGGGAGCTGTTTTTT
CASSIGTLNTGELFF
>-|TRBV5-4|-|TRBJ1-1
TGTGCCAGCAGCTTGCCCAAGAACACTGAAGCTTTCTTT
CASSLPKNTEAFF
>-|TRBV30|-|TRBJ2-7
TGTGCCTGGAGTGTACGTCGGGACTACGAGCAGTACTTC
CAWSVRRDYEQYF
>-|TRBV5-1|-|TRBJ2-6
TGCGCCAGCAGCTTGGCGACCTCTGGGGCCAACGTCCTGACTTTC
CASSLATSGANVLTF